These 20 T cell receptor beta chains share one sample of origin, sequenced in a study of regulatory T cells in long-lasting Graves disease. Time point defined: newly diagnosed GD, antithyroid drugs for less than 3 months. The TCR library was made from RNA extracted from PBMCs. The authors built TCR beta libraries using iRepertoire HTBI primers and Arm-PCR of CDR3 regions. One entry per CDR3 protein, called by TCRdb with MiXCR from the multiplex PCR reads. Among around 450,000 distinct CDR3 sequences, roughly 15% were seen once, and the ten largest hold around 7.6%. The data were also submitted as part of a second study, on T cells in Graves' hyperthyroidism and ophthalmopathy.

Sequences were derived from peripheral blood mononuclear cells (PBMCs), sampled at new diagnosis, from a patient treated with antithyroid drugs. These receptors came from a woman aged 40 to 50 with Graves disease.

This clonotype was counted only a few times. CDR3 bases: TGTGCCAGTACTACAGGGGGCGCAGATACGCAGTATTTT. The encoded protein is CASTTGGADTQYF. This chain links TRBV18 with TRBJ2-3; TRBD1 agrees at 9 bases. Per the germline V gene, CDR1 is KGHSH and CDR2 is LQKENI. CDR3 size: 13 residues. The ends lost 9 bases at V and 4 bases at J; junction bases unmatched: 5.

There are many counts of this clonotype. The CDR3 bases are TGTGCCAGCAGCTCCGGCCTCGGCCGGCAACTAGCCAAAAACATTCAGTACTTC. This gives the protein CASSSGLGRQLAKNIQYF. The J gene is TRBJ2-4, the V gene TRBV28; D call uncertain. Per germline, CDR1 MDHEN and CDR2 SYDVKM. The CDR3 loop spans 18 amino acids. Trimming removed 6 bases from V and 0 bases from J, with 21 bases in between.

This clonotype was detected only a few times. The J gene is TRBJ1-1, the V gene TRBV7-2; D call uncertain. From germline, CDR1 is SGHTA and CDR2 FQGNSA. V lost 5 bases and J 4 bases, leaving 11 bases between the germline ends. The CDR3 length is 13 residues. The CDR3 DNA reads TGTGCCAGCAGCACACAGACACGCACTGAAGCTTTCTTT. Translation gives CASSTQTRTEAFF.

This clonotype was seen many times. Here the CDR3 DNA reads TGTGCCACCAGCGCTGGGATGGACAGGGGGAGCGAGCAGTACTTC. Translated, it gives CATSAGMDRGSEQYF. V and J are TRBV24-1 and TRBJ2-7; 10 bases are a match to TRBD1. CDR1 KGHDR and CDR2 SFDVKD come from the germline V gene. The CDR3 contains 15 residues. The junction had 11 bases not matched to a gene; V was cut back by 7 bases and J by 6 bases.

The chain recombines TRBV27 with TRBJ1-3, with 7 bases aligning to TRBD1. This CDR3 has 14 residues. Germline V gives CDR1 MNHEY, CDR2 SMNVEV (reference sequence). The J segment lost 2 bases and the V segment lost 5 bases, leaving 3 bases of the junction unmatched. As DNA, the CDR3 is TGTGCCAGCAGTCATACAGGGGCTGGAAACACCATATATTTT. This encodes CASSHTGAGNTIYF.

This rearrangement joins TRBV19 to TRBJ2-7; 7 bases line up with TRBD2. V dropped 6 bases and J dropped 2; count of bases not matched to a gene: 13. This CDR3 comprises 16 residues. Germline CDR1 is LNHDA and CDR2 is SQIVND (reference sequence). CDR3 sequence (DNA): TGTGCCAGTAGAGGGATCGGCGGGGGTTCTGCCTACGAGCAGTACTTC. Its translation is CASRGIGGGSAYEQYF.

This clonotype was seen repeatedly, ten times or more. The CDR3 is CASKTVAGRRETQYF. The CDR3 DNA follows: TGTGCCAGTAAAACAGTAGCGGGAAGGAGGGAGACCCAGTACTTC. V and J are TRBV2 and TRBJ2-5; TRBD2 aligns across 8 bases. The CDR3 has 15 residues. Looked up from germline, CDR1 is SNHLY and CDR2 is FYNNEI. Unmatched junction bases numbered 14, after V lost 9 bases and J lost 5 bases.

A few counts support this clonotype. The chain uses TRBV11-2 and TRBJ2-3; D may be TRBD2 (6 bases). Germline CDR1 reads SGHAT; CDR2 reads FQNNGV. CDR3 length: 18 residues. V was clipped by 5 bases and J by 6 bases, with 27 bases between them. The CDR3 sequence is CASSPPVGSGEMGDTQYF. As DNA, the CDR3 is TGTGCCAGCAGCCCCCCGGTTGGTAGCGGCGAGATGGGTGATACGCAGTATTTT. Full variable domain (missing parts from reference TRBV11-2 and TRBJ2-3): EAGVAQSPRYKIIEKRQSVAFWCNPISGHATLYWYQQILGQGPKLLIQFQNNGVVDDSQLPKDRFSAERLKGVDSTLKIQPAKLEDSAVYLCASSPPVGSGEMGDTQYFGPGTRLTVL.

This clonotype has ten or more counts. The chain recombines TRBV3-1 with TRBJ2-1, with D uncertain. This CDR3 is 16 amino acids long. V lost 0 bases to trimming and J lost 4 bases, with 13 bases between them. CDR1 is LGHDT, CDR2 YNNKEL, per germline (reference sequence). CDR3 in amino acids: CASSQDIRAAYNEQFF. DNA for the CDR3: TGTGCCAGCAGCCAAGACATAAGGGCTGCATACAATGAGCAGTTCTTC.

CDR3 DNA: TGTGCCAGCAGCCCATCGTTGGTTGGGGCCAACGTCCTGACTTTC. Translating it yields CASSPSLVGANVLTF. The genes are TRBV7-6 and TRBJ2-6; D remains unclear. Germline loops: CDR1 SGHVS, CDR2 FNYEAQ. V was clipped by 5 bases and J by 3 bases, with 11 bases between them. This CDR3 is 15 amino acids long.

This chain connects TRBV3-1 to TRBJ2-1; D gene uncertain. Germline assignment: CDR1 LGHDT and CDR2 YNNKEL (reference sequence). CDR3 size: 13 residues. The V gene lost 1 base and the J gene lost 3 bases, with 4 bases spanning the gap. CDR3 protein: CASSQGNYNEQFF. The CDR3 DNA reads as TGTGCCAGCAGCCAAGGTAACTACAATGAGCAGTTCTTC.

This chain joins TRBV12-3 or TRBV12-4 and TRBJ2-5; D is uncertain. V dropped 1 base and J dropped 1 base, with 13 bases sitting between them. The CDR3 consists of 16 residues. This CDR3 is CASSLGLQRAQETQYF. The CDR3 coding sequence is TGTGCCAGCAGTTTAGGTCTACAGAGAGCCCAAGAGACCCAGTACTTC.

This clonotype was detected ten times or more. An end of the junction differs from the germline gene, which may be a read error. As DNA, the CDR3 is TGTGCCAGCAGTTTAGGGTCCTCGGATACGCAGTATTTT. This translates into CASSLGSSDTQYF. The chain recombines TRBV11-2 with TRBJ2-3; D is undetermined. CDR3 length: 13 amino acids. Germline assignment: CDR1 SGHAT and CDR2 FQNNGV.

This clonotype was found a few times. A much larger clone lies a single base off, so this may be a read error. This rearrangement joins TRBV2 to TRBJ2-1; the D gene is possibly TRBD1 (8 bases). The CDR3 length is 15 residues. The germline CDR1 and CDR2 sequences are SNHLY and FYNNEI. V lost 5 bases, J lost 9 bases, and 20 bases lay in between. DNA for the CDR3: TGTGCCAGCAGTAAAACAGGGGGGGCCAACAGTGAGCAGTTCTTC. The encoded protein is CASSKTGGANSEQFF.

The chain carries TRBV12-3 or TRBV12-4 and TRBJ1-2; D remains ambiguous. This CDR3 has 13 amino acids. Trimming stripped 5 bases from V and 2 bases from J, with 9 bases between. The DNA of the CDR3 is TGTGCCAGCAGTCCATCAGAAAACTATGGCTACACCTTC. Amino acid sequence: CASSPSENYGYTF.

Comment on this clonotype: Since a far larger clone is one base different, this is likely a read error. The chain is built from TRBV12-3 or TRBV12-4 and TRBJ2-5; 7 positions agree with TRBD1. The CDR3 covers 15 residues. The V and J ends lost 8 bases and 3 bases, in that order; junction bases with no gene match: 12. CDR3 in DNA: TGTGCCAGCGGCTTGTCCGGGACAGTGAAAGAGACCCAGTACTTC. Protein sequence: CASGLSGTVKETQYF.

The table lists this clonotype with a few counts. The chain carries TRBV30 and TRBJ2-7; D is uncertain. Trimming cost V 2 bases and J 0 bases, with 8 bases left between them. The germline V gene encodes CDR1 GTSNPN and CDR2 SVGIG (reference sequence). The CDR3 runs to 13 residues. CDR3: CAWSPDGSYEQYF. The CDR3 nucleotides are TGTGCCTGGAGTCCGGACGGCTCCTACGAGCAGTACTTC.

This clonotype came up many times. The chain joins TRBV7-2 to TRBJ2-1; 7 bases match TRBD2. Germline CDR1 reads SGHTA; CDR2 reads FQGNSA. V lost 5 bases, J lost 4 bases, and 14 bases stayed unmatched. The CDR3 has 17 amino acids. The CDR3 DNA reads TGTGCCAGCAGCCCCCCAACACATGGGGAGGGGTACAATGAGCAGTTCTTC. Protein sequence: CASSPPTHGEGYNEQFF.

The table lists this clonotype with many counts. The chain uses TRBV12-3 or TRBV12-4 and TRBJ2-7, with 8 bases identical to TRBD1. The CDR3 is 14 residues long. V lost 1 base and J lost 6; bases outside the gene matches: 5. The CDR3 DNA is TGTGCCAGCAGTTTAGGGACAGGGTCCGTCGAGCAGTACTTC. As protein: CASSLGTGSVEQYF.

The gene calls are TRBV10-1 and TRBJ2-1; D not resolved. This CDR3 is 15 amino acids long. Deletions cut 7 bases from V and 3 bases from J, with 16 bases between. Germline values: CDR1 WNHNN, CDR2 SYGVQD (reference sequence). The CDR3 here is CASTGLTGRYNEQFF. CDR3 sequence (DNA): TGCGCCAGCACCGGCCTTACCGGCCGCTACAATGAGCAGTTCTTC.